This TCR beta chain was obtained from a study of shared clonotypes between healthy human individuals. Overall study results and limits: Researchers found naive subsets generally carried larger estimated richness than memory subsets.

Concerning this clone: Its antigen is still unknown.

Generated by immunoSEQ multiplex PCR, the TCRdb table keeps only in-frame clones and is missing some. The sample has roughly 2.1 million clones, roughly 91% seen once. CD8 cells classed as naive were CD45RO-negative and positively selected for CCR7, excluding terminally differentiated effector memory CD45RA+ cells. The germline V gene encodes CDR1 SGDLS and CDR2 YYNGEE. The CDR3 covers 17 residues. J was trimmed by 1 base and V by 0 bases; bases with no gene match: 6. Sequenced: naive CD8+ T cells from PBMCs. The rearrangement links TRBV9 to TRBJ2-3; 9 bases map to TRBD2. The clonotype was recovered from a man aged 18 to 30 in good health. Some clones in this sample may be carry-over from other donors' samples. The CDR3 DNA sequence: TGTGCCAGCAGCGTAGCGGCGGGAGGGCTGGGCACAGATACGCAGTATTTT. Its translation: CASSVAAGGLGTDTQYF.